Listed here are 8 T cell receptor beta chains from one sample, sequenced in a study of tumor and adjacent non-tumor tissue in lung cancer. RNA was extracted from bulk tissue without any cell sorting. The normal lung tissue was taken more than 3 cm from the tumor edge. The library came from three nested PCR rounds adapted from ARM-PCR protocols. In TCRdb, the multiplex PCR reads were re-called with MiXCR into one record per CDR3 protein. The table shows about 43,000 distinct CDR3 sequences, with approximately 61% occurring only once. The sample was distant non-tumor lung tissue. The source of these receptors is a man aged 50-59 years with non-small cell lung cancer.

The genes are TRBV28 and TRBJ2-5; a possible D gene is TRBD1 (6 bases). From germline, CDR1 is MDHEN and CDR2 SYDVKM. Trimming took 2 bases from V and 1 from J, leaving 17 bases between them. CDR3 length: 17 residues. CDR3 bases: TGTGCCAGCAGTTTAAACCGACAGGTTAGGTCCCAAGAGACCCAGTACTTC. The encoded protein is CASSLNRQVRSQETQYF. The full variable domain, in which reference TRBV28 and TRBJ2-5 provide the parts outside the CDR3, is DVKVTQSSRYLVKRTGEKVFLECVQDMDHENMFWYRQDPGLGLRLIYFSYDVKMKEKGDIPEGYSVSREKKERFSLILESASTNQTSMYLCASSLNRQVRSQETQYFGPGTRLLVL.

Comments on this clonotype: A much larger clone sits a single nucleotide away, making a read error possible. The J gene is TRBJ2-7, the V gene TRBV25-1; 9 bases match TRBD1. Germline CDR1 reads MGHDK; CDR2 reads SYGVNS. The CDR3 has 14 residues. The CDR3 region has the DNA TGTGCCAGCAGTGATGGGACAGGGTGGTACGGGCAGTACTTC. This codes for CASSDGTGWYGQYF.

Regarding this clonotype: Being one base from a much bigger clone, this may be a read error. The V call is TRBV12-3 or TRBV12-4, the J call TRBJ1-1, with TRBD1 matching 7 bases. CDR3 length: 14 amino acids. V was pared by 5 bases and J by 4 bases, with 7 bases of the junction left unmatched. The chain's CDR3 is CASSLQTGITEAFF. As DNA, the CDR3 is TGTGCCAGCAGTCTGCAGACAGGGATCACTGAAGCTTTCTTT.

This clonotype was seen just once. A much larger clone differs from this one at a single base, so this may be a read error. The rearrangement joins TRBV20-1 to TRBJ2-5, with D tentatively TRBD2 (6 bases). CDR1 DFQATT and CDR2 SNEGSKA come from the germline V gene (reference sequence). This CDR3 has 13 residues. Written as DNA, the CDR3 is TGCAGTGCCCCCGCCGCGGGAACAGAGACCCAGTGCTTC. Its protein is CSAPAAGTETQCF.

A note on this clonotype: A read error may account for a junction end that differs from germline. The chain couples TRBV11-2 to TRBJ2-7; TRBD1 is a possible D gene (5 bases). The CDR3 is 17 residues long. Germline V lookup: CDR1 SGHAT, CDR2 FQNNGV. Here the CDR3 reads CVSSLVSHGHAICKQYF. The CDR3 DNA sequence: TGTGTCAGCAGCTTAGTCTCCCACGGACATGCGATCTGCAAGCAGTACTTC.

As to this clonotype: A much larger clonotype is one base distant, so this may be a read error. The V call is TRBV4-1, the J call TRBJ1-1, with TRBD1 matching 8 bases. V shed 3 bases and J 0 bases; nucleotides not matched to a gene: 9. The CDR3 spans 17 residues. Germline values: CDR1 MGHRA, CDR2 YSYEKL. The CDR3 sequence: CASSQAGQGAMNTEAFF. The DNA for the CDR3 is TGCGCCAGCAGCCAGGCAGGACAGGGCGCCATGAACACTGAAGCTTTCTTT.

This clonotype came up many times. The chain has TRBV10-3 and TRBJ2-1; D unclear. The CDR3 consists of 11 residues. Trimming took off 4 bases at V and 6 bases at J, with 4 bases between the two ends. In germline, CDR1 is ENHRY, CDR2 SYGVKD. CDR3 protein: CAISASNEQFF. CDR3 DNA: TGTGCCATCAGTGCCAGCAATGAGCAGTTCTTC.

This clonotype was seen a handful of times. The CDR3 nucleotides are TGTGCCAGCAGCTACGGTAGCACAGATACGCAGTATTTT. Its protein product is CASSYGSTDTQYF. This chain joins TRBV9 and TRBJ2-3; D call uncertain. Germline V gene sequence: CDR1 SGDLS, CDR2 YYNGEE. The CDR3 sequence is 13 residues long. Trimming took off 4 bases at V and 0 bases at J, with 6 bases between the two ends.